This T cell receptor (beta chain) is drawn from a study of shared clonotypes between healthy human individuals. Overall study findings and caveats: The study sampled only blood, and tissue repertoires likely differ. Generation probability values for non-shared clonotypes were lower than those for clonotypes shared by all four donors.

Only Caucasian adults living in Nashville, Tennessee served as donors. Sorted-subset replicate PCR reactions contained roughly 190 ng DNA, corresponding to about 30,000 T cell genomes. TCRdb's table, derived via immunoSEQ multiplex PCR, lists solely in-frame clones and lacks some. The sample shows 2.3 million or so clones, 93% of them seen only once. This CDR3 is 19 amino acids long. V was trimmed by 3 bases and J by 2 bases, leaving 22 bases between them. Germline V gene data show CDR1 as SEHNR and CDR2 as FQNEAQ (reference sequence). To note about this clone: What it binds is not known.

The chain joins TRBV7-9 to TRBJ2-2; weak D call: TRBD1 (5 bases). The receptor was isolated from a man between 18 and 29 years old in good health. Some clones in this sample may be carry-over from other donors' samples. The sequencing sample was made of naive CD4+ T cells from PBMCs. Subset indicated: CD45RA+ positively selected. CDR3 sequence: CASSFLDFRQTLNTGELFF. CDR3 nucleotides: TGTGCCAGCAGCTTTTTAGACTTTCGACAGACCTTAAACACCGGGGAGCTGTTTTTT.